This T cell receptor (beta chain) was recorded in a study of cytomegalovirus exposure and HLA in healthy donors. Whole-study findings and limits: A later analysis linked a missense variant in DCLRE1C to the trimming of TCR beta V and J genes. Earlier findings revealed that most TCR beta V segments proved productive either about 90% or about 30% of the time.

Amplification used 60 Vbeta primers and 13 Jbeta primers. Method: immunoSEQ multiplex PCR; TCRdb's copy keeps in-frame clones and lacks some. Here the sample spans about 80,000 clones, approximately 65% being singletons. The CDR3 sequence is 16 residues long. Germline CDR1 and CDR2: SGHNT and YENEEA. Trimming pared 5 bases from V and 4 bases from J, leaving 19 bases between. Of note for this clone: The antigen remains undetermined.

The chain uses TRBV11-3 and TRBJ2-3; a possible D gene is TRBD1 (7 bases). The TCR originated in a male donor in good health and CMV-seropositive. Input material: PBMCs. In DNA form, the CDR3 reads TGTGCCAGCAGCCCTTGGGGGGCAGGGGGACCAGATACGCAGTATTTT. Translated: CASSPWGAGGPDTQYF.